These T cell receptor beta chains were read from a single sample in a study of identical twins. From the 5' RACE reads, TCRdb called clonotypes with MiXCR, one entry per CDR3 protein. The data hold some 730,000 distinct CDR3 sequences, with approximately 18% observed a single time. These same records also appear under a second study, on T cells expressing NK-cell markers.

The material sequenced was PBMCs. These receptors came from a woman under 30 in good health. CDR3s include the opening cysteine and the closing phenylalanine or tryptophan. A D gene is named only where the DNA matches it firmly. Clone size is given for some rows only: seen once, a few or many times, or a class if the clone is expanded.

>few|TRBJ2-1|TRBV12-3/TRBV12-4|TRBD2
CASKEAGGPRDEQFF
TGTGCCAGCAAAGAGGCGGGGGGGCCTCGTGATGAGCAGTTCTTC
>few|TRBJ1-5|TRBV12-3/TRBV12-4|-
CASSLETESNQPQHF
TGTGCCAGCAGTTTGGAGACCGAGAGCAATCAGCCCCAGCATTTT
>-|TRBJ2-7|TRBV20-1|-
CSAVYPKNEQYF
TGCAGTGCGGTGTATCCCAAAAACGAGCAGTACTTC
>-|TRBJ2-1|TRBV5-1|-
CASKEGGWNNEQFF
TGCGCCAGCAAAGAGGGAGGATGGAACAATGAGCAGTTCTTC
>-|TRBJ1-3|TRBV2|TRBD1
CASDRRQGENTIYF
TGTGCCAGCGACAGAAGACAGGGTGAAAACACCATATATTTT
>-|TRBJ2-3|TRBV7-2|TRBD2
CASSLSGAGEADTQYF
TGTGCCAGCAGCTTAAGTGGGGCGGGAGAGGCAGATACGCAGTATTTT
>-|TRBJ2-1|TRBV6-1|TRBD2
CASRGAGGPNEQFF
TGTGCCAGCAGAGGAGCGGGGGGGCCTAATGAGCAGTTCTTC
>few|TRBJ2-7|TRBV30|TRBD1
CAWRRTGRSDEQYF
TGTGCCTGGAGGAGGACAGGGAGGTCCGACGAGCAGTACTTC
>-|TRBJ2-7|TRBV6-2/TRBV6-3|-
CASSYYEGTEQYF
TGTGCCAGCAGTTACTATGAGGGCACGGAGCAGTACTTC
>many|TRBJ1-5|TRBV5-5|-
CASSLQGGRNQPQHF
TGTGCCAGCAGCTTACAGGGCGGTCGCAATCAGCCCCAGCATTTT
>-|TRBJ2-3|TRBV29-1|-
CSLWTSATQYF
TGCAGCCTTTGGACCTCCGCTACGCAGTATTTT
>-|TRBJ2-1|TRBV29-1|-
CSVGPGAYNEQFF
TGCAGCGTTGGACCCGGGGCCTACAATGAGCAGTTCTTC
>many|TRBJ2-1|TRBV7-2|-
CASSFDMGSYNEQFF
TGTGCCAGCAGCTTCGACATGGGTTCCTACAATGAGCAGTTCTTC
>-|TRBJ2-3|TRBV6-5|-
CASSYSFSADTQYF
TGTGCCAGCAGTTACTCGTTTTCCGCAGATACGCAGTATTTT
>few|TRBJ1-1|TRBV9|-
CASGVQVNTEAFF
TGTGCCAGCGGGGTGCAAGTGAACACTGAAGCTTTCTTT
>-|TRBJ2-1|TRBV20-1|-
CSAIPAASNDNEQFF
TGCAGTGCCATTCCTGCGGCTAGCAACGACAATGAGCAGTTCTTC
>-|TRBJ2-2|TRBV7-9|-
CASSLDVGRELFF
TGTGCCAGCAGCTTAGACGTTGGTCGGGAGCTGTTCTTT
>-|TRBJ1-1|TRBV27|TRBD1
CASSPGTGAMNTEAFF
TGTGCCAGCAGCCCCGGGACAGGGGCGATGAACACTGAAGCTTTCTTT
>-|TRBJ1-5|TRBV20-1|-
CSARRGVTQPQHF
TGCAGTGCTAGAAGGGGCGTAACGCAGCCCCAGCATTTT
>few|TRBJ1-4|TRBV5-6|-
CASSLRGTNEKLFF
TGTGCCAGCAGCTTACGGGGGACTAATGAAAAACTGTTTTTT
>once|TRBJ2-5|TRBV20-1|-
CSASTPQTQETQYF
TGCAGTGCTTCGACTCCCCAGACTCAAGAGACCCAGTACTTC
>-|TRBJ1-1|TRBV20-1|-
CSARDTGHTEAFF
TGCAGTGCTAGAGATACAGGACACACTGAAGCTTTCTTT
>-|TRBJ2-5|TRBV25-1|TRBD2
CASSALAGLQETQYF
TGTGCCAGCAGTGCACTAGCGGGCCTCCAAGAGACCCAGTACTTC
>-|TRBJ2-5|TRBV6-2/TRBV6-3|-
CASSSSLSETQYF
TGTGCCAGCAGTTCTAGTCTTTCGGAGACCCAGTACTTC
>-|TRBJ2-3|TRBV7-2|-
CASSLAARVTSTDTQYF
TGTGCCAGCAGCTTAGCGGCCAGGGTGACTAGCACAGATACGCAGTATTTT
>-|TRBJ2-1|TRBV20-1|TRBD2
CSASLPSGGAYNEQFF
TGCAGTGCTAGTCTACCTAGCGGGGGGGCCTACAATGAGCAGTTCTTC
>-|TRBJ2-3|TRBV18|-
CASSPRANGNTDTQYF
TGTGCCAGCTCACCACGGGCCAATGGGAACACAGATACGCAGTATTTT
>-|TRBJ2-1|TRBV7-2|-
CASSFLLPMKGNEQFF
TGTGCCAGCAGCTTCCTTCTGCCTATGAAGGGCAATGAGCAGTTCTTC
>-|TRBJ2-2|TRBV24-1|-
CATSDHSFTGELFF
TGTGCCACCAGTGATCATTCTTTCACCGGGGAGCTGTTTTTT
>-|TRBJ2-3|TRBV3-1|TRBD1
CATQTGNTQYF
TGTGCCACCCAGACAGGGAATACGCAGTATTTT
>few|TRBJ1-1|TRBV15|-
CATSLRQADNRAFF
TGTGCCACCAGCCTTAGACAGGCGGACAACAGGGCTTTCTTT
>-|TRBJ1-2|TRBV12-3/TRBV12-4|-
CASSSGGARGYGYTF
TGTGCCAGCAGTTCTGGAGGGGCACGGGGCTATGGCTACACCTTC
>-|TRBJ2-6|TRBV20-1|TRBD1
CSARTGYGGANVLTF
TGCAGTGCCAGGACAGGGTACGGTGGGGCCAACGTCCTGACTTTC
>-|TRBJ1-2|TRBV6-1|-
CASSVDPAYGYTF
TGTGCCAGCAGTGTGGACCCAGCTTATGGCTACACCTTC
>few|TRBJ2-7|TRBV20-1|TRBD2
CSAPGGAYEQYF
TGCAGTGCGCCCGGGGGGGCATACGAGCAGTACTTC
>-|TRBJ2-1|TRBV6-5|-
CASSYRGTGFYNEQFF
TGTGCCAGCAGTTACAGGGGAACAGGGTTCTACAATGAGCAGTTCTTC
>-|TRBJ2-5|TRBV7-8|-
CASSPWQKQETQYF
TGTGCCAGCAGCCCGTGGCAGAAACAAGAGACCCAGTACTTC
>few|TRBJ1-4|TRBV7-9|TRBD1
CASSPGTGFSEKLFF
TGTGCCAGCAGCCCGGGGACAGGGTTTTCGGAAAAACTGTTTTTT
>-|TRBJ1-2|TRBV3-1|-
CASSQALRQAYYGYTF
TGTGCCAGCAGCCAAGCGTTGCGACAGGCTTACTATGGCTACACCTTC
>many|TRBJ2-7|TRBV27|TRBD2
CASSLYGGGAGEQYF
TGTGCCAGCAGTTTATACGGCGGGGGGGCTGGCGAGCAGTACTTC
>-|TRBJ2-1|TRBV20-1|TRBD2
CSARHLTSGRVNEQFF
TGCAGTGCTAGACACTTAACTAGCGGGAGGGTAAATGAGCAGTTCTTC
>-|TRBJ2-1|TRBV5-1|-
CASSWNMGKYNEQFF
TGCGCCAGCAGCTGGAACATGGGGAAGTACAATGAGCAGTTCTTC
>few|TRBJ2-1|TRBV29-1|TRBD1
CTSVQGASYNEQFF
TGCACCAGTGTACAGGGGGCTTCCTACAATGAGCAGTTCTTC
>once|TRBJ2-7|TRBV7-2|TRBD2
CASSLTSGLSYERYF
TGTGCCAGCAGCTTAACTAGCGGGCTCTCCTACGAGCGGTACTTC
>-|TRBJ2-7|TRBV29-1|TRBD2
CSVEVGEGSEQYF
TGCAGCGTTGAAGTCGGGGAGGGTTCAGAGCAGTACTTC
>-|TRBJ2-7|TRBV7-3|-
CASSLTAGAYREQYF
TGTGCCAGCAGCTTAACGGCCGGGGCTTACCGGGAGCAGTACTTC
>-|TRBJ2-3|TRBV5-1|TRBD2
CASSLELAGGPYTQYF
TGCGCCAGCAGCCTCGAACTAGCGGGGGGGCCGTATACGCAGTATTTT
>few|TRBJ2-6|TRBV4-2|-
CASSLADSHAGANVLTF
TGTGCCAGCAGCCTAGCGGACAGCCATGCTGGGGCCAACGTCCTGACTTTC